This paragraph covers one T cell receptor beta chain sequence. What it binds is unknown. The data derive from a study of CD8 T cells in Susac syndrome. The study, taken as a whole, reports: Individuals included in the TCR sequencing and HLA analysis were acknowledged by the study to be relatively few in number.

CD8+ and CD4+ T cells from blood underwent TCR beta sequencing, which was carried out in a high-throughput format. While CD8+ and CD4+ T cells were isolated negatively, TEMRA cells were enriched by FACS. Reverse transcription used roughly 0.45 to 1 ug RNA and random hexamers. By means of immunoSEQ multiplex PCR, TCR beta CDR3 spanning 54 Vbeta and 13 Jbeta underwent amplification. TCRdb processed the immunoSEQ multiplex PCR reads anew with MiXCR; each CDR3 protein has one entry. The data contain about 300,000 distinct CDR3 sequences, about 88% of them seen just once; the ten biggest clones take up around 0.11%. Germline lookup yields CDR1 WSHSY and CDR2 SAAADI. The CDR3 runs 12 residues. Between the trimmed V and J ends, which lost 8 bases and 3 bases, there was a span of 10 bases.

The sequence came from a human donor with multiple sclerosis. This chain connects TRBV10-2 to TRBJ1-1; D gene ambiguous. Sequencing used CD8+ T cells from PBMCs. The DNA of the CDR3 is TGCGCCAGCGTCGAGGGTCACACTGAAGCTTTCTTT. It is translated as CASVEGHTEAFF.